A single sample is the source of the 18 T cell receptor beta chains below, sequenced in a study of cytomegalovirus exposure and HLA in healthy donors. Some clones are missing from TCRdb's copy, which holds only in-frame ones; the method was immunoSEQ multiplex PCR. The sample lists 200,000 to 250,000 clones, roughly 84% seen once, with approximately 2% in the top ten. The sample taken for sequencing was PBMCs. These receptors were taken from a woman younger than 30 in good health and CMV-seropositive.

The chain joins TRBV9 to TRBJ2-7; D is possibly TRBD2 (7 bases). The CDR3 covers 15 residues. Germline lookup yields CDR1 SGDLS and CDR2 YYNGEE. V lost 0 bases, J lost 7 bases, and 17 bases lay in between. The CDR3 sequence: CASSVDGGLLGEQYF. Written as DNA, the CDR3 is TGTGCCAGCAGCGTAGACGGGGGGCTTTTGGGTGAGCAGTACTTC.

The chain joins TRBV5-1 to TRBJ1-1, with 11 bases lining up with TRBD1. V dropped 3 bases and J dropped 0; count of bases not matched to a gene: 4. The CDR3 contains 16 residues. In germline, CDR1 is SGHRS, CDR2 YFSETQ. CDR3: CASSSGQGAVNTEAFF. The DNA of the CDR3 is TGCGCCAGCAGCTCCGGACAGGGGGCGGTGAACACTGAAGCTTTCTTT.

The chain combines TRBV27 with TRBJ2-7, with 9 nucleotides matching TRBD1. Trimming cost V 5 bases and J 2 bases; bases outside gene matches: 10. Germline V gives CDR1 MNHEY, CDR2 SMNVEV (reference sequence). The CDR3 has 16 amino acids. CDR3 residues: CASSPQDGTGTYEQYF. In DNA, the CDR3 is TGTGCCAGCAGTCCACAAGACGGGACAGGGACCTACGAGCAGTACTTC.

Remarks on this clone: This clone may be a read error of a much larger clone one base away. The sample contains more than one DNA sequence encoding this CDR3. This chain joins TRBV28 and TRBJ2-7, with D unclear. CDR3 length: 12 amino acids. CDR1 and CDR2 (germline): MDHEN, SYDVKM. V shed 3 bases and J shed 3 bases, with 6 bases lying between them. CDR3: CASSLVSYEQYF. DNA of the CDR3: TGTGCCAGCAGTTTGGTCAGCTACGAGCAGTACTTC.

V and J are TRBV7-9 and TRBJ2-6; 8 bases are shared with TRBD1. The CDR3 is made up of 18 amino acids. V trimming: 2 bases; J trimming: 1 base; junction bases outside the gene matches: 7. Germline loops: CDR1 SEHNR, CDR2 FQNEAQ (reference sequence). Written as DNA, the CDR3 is TGTGCCAGCAGCTTAAGGGACAGGTTTTCTTCTGGGGCCAACGTCCTGACTTTC. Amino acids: CASSLRDRFSSGANVLTF. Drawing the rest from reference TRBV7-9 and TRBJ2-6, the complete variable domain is DTGVSQNPRHKITKRGQNVTFRCDPISEHNRLYWYRQTLGQGPEFLTYFQNEAQLEKSRLLSDRFSAERPKGSFSTLEIQRTEQGDSAMYLCASSLRDRFSSGANVLTFGAGSRLTVL.

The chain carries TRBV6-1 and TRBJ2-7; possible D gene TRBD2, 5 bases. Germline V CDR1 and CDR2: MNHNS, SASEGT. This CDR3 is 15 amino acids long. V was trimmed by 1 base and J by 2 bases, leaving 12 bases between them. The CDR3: CASSEDFGLTYEQYF. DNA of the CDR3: TGTGCCAGCAGTGAAGATTTTGGACTGACCTACGAGCAGTACTTC.

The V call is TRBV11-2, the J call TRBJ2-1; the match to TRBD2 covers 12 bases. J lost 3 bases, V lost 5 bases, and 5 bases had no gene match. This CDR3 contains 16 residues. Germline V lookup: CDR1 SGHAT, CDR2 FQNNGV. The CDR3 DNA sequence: TGTGCCAGCAGCACCGGGACTAGCGGGTACTACAATGAGCAGTTCTTC. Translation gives CASSTGTSGYYNEQFF.

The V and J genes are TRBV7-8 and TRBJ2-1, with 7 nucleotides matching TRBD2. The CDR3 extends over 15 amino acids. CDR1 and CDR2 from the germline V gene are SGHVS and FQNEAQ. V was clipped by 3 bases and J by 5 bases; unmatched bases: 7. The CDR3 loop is CASSFPSGWDNEQFF. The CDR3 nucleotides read TGTGCCAGCAGCTTCCCTAGCGGATGGGACAATGAGCAGTTCTTC.

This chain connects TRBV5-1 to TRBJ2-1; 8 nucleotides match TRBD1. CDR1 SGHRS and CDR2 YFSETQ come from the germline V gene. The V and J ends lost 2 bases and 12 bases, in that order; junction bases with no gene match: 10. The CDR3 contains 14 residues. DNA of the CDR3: TGCGCCAGCAGCTTTATCCTCAGGGGGCCTGGGCAGTTCTTC. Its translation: CASSFILRGPGQFF.

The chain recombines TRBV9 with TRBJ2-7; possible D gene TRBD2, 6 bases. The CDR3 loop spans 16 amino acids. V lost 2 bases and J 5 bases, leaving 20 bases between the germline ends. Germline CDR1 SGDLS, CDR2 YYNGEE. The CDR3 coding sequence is TGTGCCAGCAGCGTTGATCCAGGCGGGAATTACAACGAGCAGTACTTC. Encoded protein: CASSVDPGGNYNEQYF.

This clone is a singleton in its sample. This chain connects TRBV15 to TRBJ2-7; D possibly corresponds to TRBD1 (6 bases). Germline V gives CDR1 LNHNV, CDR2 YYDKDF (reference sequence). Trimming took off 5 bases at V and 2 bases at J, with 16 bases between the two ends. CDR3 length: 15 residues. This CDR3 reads CATSDYGTRPYEQYF. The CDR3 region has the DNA TGTGCCACCAGCGATTACGGGACACGACCCTACGAGCAGTACTTC.

CDR3 DNA: TGCGCCAGCAGCTGGATGACAGGGCCAGATACGCAGTATTTT. Translating it yields CASSWMTGPDTQYF. This chain joins TRBV5-1 and TRBJ2-3; 7 bases fit TRBD1. Losses at the gene ends were 3 bases for V and 4 bases for J; bases not matched to a gene: 5. The CDR3 spans 14 residues. The germline gives CDR1 SGHRS, CDR2 YFSETQ.

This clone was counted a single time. CDR3 protein: CASSNPRAGGQTRNEQFF. DNA of the CDR3: TGTGCCAGCAGTAACCCGCGGGCGGGAGGCCAAACACGAAATGAGCAGTTCTTC. The chain employs TRBV28 and TRBJ2-1; 8 nucleotides line up with TRBD2. The CDR3 has 18 amino acids. V trimming: 5 bases; J trimming: 7 bases; junction bases outside the gene matches: 19. The germline gives CDR1 MDHEN, CDR2 SYDVKM.

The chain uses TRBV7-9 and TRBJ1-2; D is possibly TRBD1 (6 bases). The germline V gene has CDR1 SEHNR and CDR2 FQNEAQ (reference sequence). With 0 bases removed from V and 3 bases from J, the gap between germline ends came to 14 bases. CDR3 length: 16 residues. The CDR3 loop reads CASSLAGAGRDYGYTF. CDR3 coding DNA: TGTGCCAGCAGCTTAGCGGGGGCCGGTAGAGACTATGGCTACACCTTC. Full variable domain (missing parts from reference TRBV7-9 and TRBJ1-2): DTGVSQNPRHKITKRGQNVTFRCDPISEHNRLYWYRQTLGQGPEFLTYFQNEAQLEKSRLLSDRFSAERPKGSFSTLEIQRTEQGDSAMYLCASSLAGAGRDYGYTFGSGTRLTVV.

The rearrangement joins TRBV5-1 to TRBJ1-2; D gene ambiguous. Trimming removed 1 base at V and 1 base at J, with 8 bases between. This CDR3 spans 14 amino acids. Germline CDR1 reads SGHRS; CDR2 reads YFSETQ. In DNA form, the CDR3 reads TGCGCCAGCAGCTTGTCGCGGGGTAACTATGGCTACACCTTC. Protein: CASSLSRGNYGYTF.

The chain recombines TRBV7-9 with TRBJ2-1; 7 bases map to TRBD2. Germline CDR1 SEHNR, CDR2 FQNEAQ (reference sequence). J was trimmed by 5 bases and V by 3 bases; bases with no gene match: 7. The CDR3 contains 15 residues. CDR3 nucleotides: TGTGCCAGCAGCTTCCTAGCGGCCGCGAACAATGAGCAGTTCTTC. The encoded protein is CASSFLAAANNEQFF.

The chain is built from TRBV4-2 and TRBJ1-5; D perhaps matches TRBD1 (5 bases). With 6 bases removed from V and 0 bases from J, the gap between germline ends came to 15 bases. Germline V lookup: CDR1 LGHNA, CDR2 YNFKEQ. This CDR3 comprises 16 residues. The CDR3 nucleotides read TGTGCCAGCAGTGGGGGAGGGGACTATAGCAATCAGCCCCAGCATTTT. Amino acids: CASSGGGDYSNQPQHF.

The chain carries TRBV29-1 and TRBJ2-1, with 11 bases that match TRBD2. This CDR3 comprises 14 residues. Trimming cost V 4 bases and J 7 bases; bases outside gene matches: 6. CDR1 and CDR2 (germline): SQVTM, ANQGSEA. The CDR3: CSVGIAGGPNEQFF. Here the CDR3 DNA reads TGCAGCGTTGGCATAGCGGGAGGGCCTAATGAGCAGTTCTTC.